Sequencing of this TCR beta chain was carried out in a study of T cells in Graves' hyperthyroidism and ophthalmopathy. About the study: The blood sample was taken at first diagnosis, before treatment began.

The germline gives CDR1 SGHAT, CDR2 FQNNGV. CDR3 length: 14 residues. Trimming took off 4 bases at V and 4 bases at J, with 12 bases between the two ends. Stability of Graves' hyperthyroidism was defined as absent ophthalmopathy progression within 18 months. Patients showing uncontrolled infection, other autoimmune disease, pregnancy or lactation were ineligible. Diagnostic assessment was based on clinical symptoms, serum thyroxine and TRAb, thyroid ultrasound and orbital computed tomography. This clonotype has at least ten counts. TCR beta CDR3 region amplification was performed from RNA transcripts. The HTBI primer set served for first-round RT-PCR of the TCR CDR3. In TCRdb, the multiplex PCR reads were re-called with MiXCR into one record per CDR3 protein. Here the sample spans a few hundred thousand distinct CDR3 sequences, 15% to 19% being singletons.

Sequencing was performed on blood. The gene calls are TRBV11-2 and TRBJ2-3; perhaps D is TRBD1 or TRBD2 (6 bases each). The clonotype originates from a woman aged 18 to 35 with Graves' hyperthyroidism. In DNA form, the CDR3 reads TGTGCCAGCAGCTACCAAGGGGGGCCAGATACGCAGTATTTT. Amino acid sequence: CASSYQGGPDTQYF. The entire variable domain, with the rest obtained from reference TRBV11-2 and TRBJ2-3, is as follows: EAGVAQSPRYKIIEKRQSVAFWCNPISGHATLYWYQQILGQGPKLLIQFQNNGVVDDSQLPKDRFSAERLKGVDSTLKIQPAKLEDSAVYLCASSYQGGPDTQYFGPGTRLTVL.